This passage covers 2 T cell receptor beta chains from one sample sequenced in a study of CXCR4 blockade with PD-1 therapy in pancreatic cancer (dated 2019 in TCRdb). The method behind the library was the immunoSEQ multiplex PCR assay. TCRdb's version of the immuneACCESS table is confined to in-frame rearrangements and falls short of the full clone set. An unresolved V gene accounts for under half of the shortfall where checked; the remainder is of unknown origin. The sample table holds about 5,900 clones, of which 35% were seen once. The biggest ten clones account for 13% of the sample. Sequencing used tumor tissue. These receptors originate from a human donor with pancreatic ductal adenocarcinoma.

V usage is TRBV19 and J usage is TRBJ2-2; D remains ambiguous. V lost 0 bases and J 6 bases, leaving 8 bases between the germline ends. Germline CDR1 is LNHDA and CDR2 is SQIVND (reference sequence). This CDR3 is built from 14 residues. In DNA form, the CDR3 reads TGTGCCAGTAGTATAGATCGGGCGGCCGGGGAGCTGTTTTTT. This translates into CASSIDRAAGELFF.

Ten or more counts support this clone. CDR3 loop: CASSYSRQLNTEAFF. The CDR3 DNA reads TGTGCCAGCAGTTACTCGCGGCAGCTGAACACTGAAGCTTTCTTT. The rearrangement uses TRBV6-8 and TRBJ1-1, with D unresolved. The V gene lost 0 bases and the J gene lost 0 bases, with 8 bases spanning the gap. The CDR3 runs 15 residues. Germline CDR1 is MNHGY and CDR2 is SAAAGT.